This T cell receptor beta chain came from a study of T cell responses to AZD1222 COVID-19 vaccine. Sequencing was performed with immunoSEQ multiplex PCR; in TCRdb, only in-frame clones are kept and a portion is missing. The table has fewer than 120,000 clones, about four fifths seen once; the top ten hold 4.6%. Study-wide findings and caveats: Nearly half of the spike-specific TCRs reportedly recognize variant regions that carry no mutations. When two AZD1222 doses had been given, Spike-specific TCR breadth and depth rose.

For this clone: As yet, its antigen is unknown.

Germline lookup yields CDR1 SNHLY and CDR2 FYNNEI. The CDR3 contains 13 residues. V was shortened by 6 bases and J by 8 bases, with 13 bases between the two germline ends. Sequenced material: peripheral blood, taken on day 0 of AZD1222 vaccination. The clonotype was recovered from an adult in good health. This chain connects TRBV2 to TRBJ1-4; tentatively, D is TRBD1 (5 bases). The CDR3 loop reads CASRLQTAEKLFF. CDR3 DNA: TGTGCCAGCAGGCTACAGACAGCCGAAAAACTGTTTTTT. The complete variable domain, with remaining parts taken from reference TRBV2 and TRBJ1-4, reads EPEVTQTPSHQVTQMGQEVILRCVPISNHLYFYWYRQILGQKVEFLVSFYNNEISEKSEIFDDQFSVERPDGSNFTLKIRSTKLEDSAMYFCASRLQTAEKLFFGSGTQLSVL.